The 28 T cell receptor beta chains listed next were all sequenced from one sample in a study of cytomegalovirus exposure and HLA in healthy donors. The PCR used 60 Vbeta and 13 Jbeta primers. Clones were read by immunoSEQ multiplex PCR, and TCRdb kept only the in-frame ones, dropping some. This table holds about 100,000 clones, over 70% found once. The sequenced sample was PBMCs. The receptors originated from a man aged 30 to 39 in good health and CMV-seronegative.

This clone has more than one count but fewer than ten. This chain connects TRBV4-1 to TRBJ2-3; 13 positions match TRBD2. The CDR3 runs to 17 residues. The trim removed 6 bases at V and 0 bases at J, leaving 6 bases unmatched. Germline V gives CDR1 MGHRA, CDR2 YSYEKL. This CDR3 reads CASSRTSGGPSTDTQYF. As DNA, the CDR3 is TGCGCCAGCAGTCGGACTAGCGGGGGCCCAAGCACAGATACGCAGTATTTT.

This chain connects TRBV6-5 to TRBJ2-1; TRBD2 agrees at 10 bases. V gave up 0 bases and J gave up 9 bases; unmatched junction bases: 5. The CDR3 covers 15 residues. From germline, CDR1 is MNHEY and CDR2 SVGAGI. CDR3 in DNA: TGTGCCAGCAGTTACTCCCCTAGCGGGGGTAGTGAGCAGTTCTTC. Translating it yields CASSYSPSGGSEQFF.

The chain joins TRBV2 to TRBJ2-3; 9 positions match TRBD1. Germline assignment: CDR1 SNHLY and CDR2 FYNNEI. CDR3 length equals 14 residues. The junction had 4 bases not matched to a gene; V was cut back by 8 bases and J by 1 base. This CDR3 reads CASARDRGTDTQYF. For the CDR3, the DNA is TGTGCCAGCGCCCGGGACAGGGGCACAGATACGCAGTATTTT. Using reference TRBV2 and TRBJ2-3 for the parts outside the CDR3, the full variable domain is EPEVTQTPSHQVTQMGQEVILRCVPISNHLYFYWYRQILGQKVEFLVSFYNNEISEKSEIFDDQFSVERPDGSNFTLKIRSTKLEDSAMYFCASARDRGTDTQYFGPGTRLTVL.

The chain recombines TRBV9 with TRBJ1-1; 9 bases map to TRBD1. After removal of 4 bases from V and 6 bases from J, the junction contained 7 bases not matched to a gene. There are 14 residues in the CDR3. Germline V gene data show CDR1 as SGDLS and CDR2 as YYNGEE. The CDR3 nucleotides are TGTGCCAGCAGCTCGGGACAGGGTGGGTCTGAAGCTTTCTTT. This codes for CASSSGQGGSEAFF.

The chain has TRBV25-1 and TRBJ1-1; D is possibly TRBD1 (6 bases). The V end lost 4 bases, the J end lost 4 bases, and 7 bases lay between the germline ends. This CDR3 region has 12 residues. Germline CDR1 and CDR2: MGHDK and SYGVNS. The CDR3 here is CASSAGVTEAFF. Written as DNA, the CDR3 is TGTGCCAGCAGTGCAGGGGTCACTGAAGCTTTCTTT.

V is TRBV6-5 and J is TRBJ2-7; perhaps TRBD2 as D (6 bases). The CDR3 runs to 15 residues. The V gene lost 4 bases and the J gene lost 4 bases, with 17 bases spanning the gap. Looked up from germline, CDR1 is MNHEY and CDR2 is SVGAGI. The CDR3 coding sequence is TGTGCCAGCAGTTCCGCCCCGGGGACTCTATACGAGCAGTACTTC. It translates to CASSSAPGTLYEQYF.

V usage is TRBV9 and J usage is TRBJ2-6; perhaps TRBD2 as D (5 bases). Per the germline V gene, CDR1 is SGDLS and CDR2 is YYNGEE. Deletions cut 5 bases from V and 1 base from J, with 13 bases between. The CDR3 sequence is 16 residues long. DNA of the CDR3: TGTGCCAGCAGGGGGAACACGGGGTCTGGGGCCAACGTCCTGACTTTC. The encoded protein is CASRGNTGSGANVLTF. Full variable domain (rest looked up from reference TRBV9 and TRBJ2-6): DSGVTQTPKHLITATGQRVTLRCSPRSGDLSVYWYQQSLDQGLQFLIQYYNGEERAKGNILERFSAQQFPDLHSELNLSSLELGDSALYFCASRGNTGSGANVLTFGAGSRLTVL.

The count of this clone is one. V usage is TRBV5-6 and J usage is TRBJ2-5; 12 bases agree with TRBD2. Per the germline V gene, CDR1 is SGHDT and CDR2 is YYEEEE. V was clipped by 4 bases and J by 2 bases; unmatched bases: 6. The CDR3 totals 16 residues. The CDR3 loop is CASSPRLAGVQETQYF. The CDR3, as DNA: TGTGCCAGCAGCCCCCGACTAGCGGGAGTTCAAGAGACCCAGTACTTC.

The CDR3 DNA is TGTGCCATCAGTGATTCGCGAACGGTGGGAGTAGAGACCCAGTACTTC. Translation gives CAISDSRTVGVETQYF. The chain joins TRBV10-3 to TRBJ2-5; a weak D match, TRBD2 (5 bases). The CDR3 length is 16 residues. Trimming shortened V by 3 bases and J by 4 bases, and 18 bases separated the two germline ends. Germline assignment: CDR1 ENHRY and CDR2 SYGVKD.

The chain joins TRBV7-9 to TRBJ2-1; TRBD1 aligns across 9 bases. This CDR3 region has 16 residues. V was clipped by 3 bases and J by 3 bases; unmatched bases: 6. Germline V gene data show CDR1 as SEHNR and CDR2 as FQNEAQ (reference sequence). The DNA for the CDR3 is TGTGCCAGCAGCTTCCCCGACAGGGGGAACTACAATGAGCAGTTCTTC. The encoded protein is CASSFPDRGNYNEQFF.

The V gene is TRBV7-2, the J gene TRBJ1-3; 7 positions agree with TRBD1. V was clipped by 1 base and J by 0 bases; unmatched bases: 3. Germline CDR1 is SGHTA and CDR2 is FQGNSA. This CDR3 has 16 residues. This CDR3 reads CASSLGAGGSGNTIYF. The CDR3 DNA reads TGTGCCAGCAGCTTAGGGGCAGGGGGCTCTGGAAACACCATATATTTT.

This clone was detected a few times. The chain joins TRBV5-6 to TRBJ2-5; no firm D call. Germline V CDR1 and CDR2: SGHDT, YYEEEE. The V and J ends lost 1 base and 3 bases respectively, with 7 bases between them. The CDR3 is made up of 13 amino acids. The CDR3 reads CASSLRQEETQYF. Here the CDR3 DNA reads TGTGCCAGCAGCTTGAGGCAGGAAGAGACCCAGTACTTC.

J is TRBJ2-7 and V is TRBV25-1, with D hard to call. The CDR3 sequence is 14 residues long. Germline-derived CDR1 and CDR2 are MGHDK and SYGVNS. V was clipped by 5 bases and J by 0 bases, with 11 bases between them. The CDR3 region has the DNA TGTGCCAGCAGTCCAGACTGGCTCTCCTACGAGCAGTACTTC. Protein product: CASSPDWLSYEQYF.

This clone has more than one count but fewer than ten. V gene TRBV7-9 combines with J gene TRBJ2-2, with D possibly being TRBD2 (6 bases). The CDR3 runs 14 residues. V lost 0 bases to trimming and J lost 5 bases, with 7 bases between them. Germline V gene data show CDR1 as SEHNR and CDR2 as FQNEAQ (reference sequence). In nucleotides, the CDR3 is TGTGCCAGCAGCTTAGCGGGGGGAACCGGGGAGCTGTTTTTT. Translating gives CASSLAGGTGELFF.

V gene TRBV5-1 combines with J gene TRBJ2-7; 9 nucleotides align to TRBD2. Germline CDR1 reads SGHRS; CDR2 reads YFSETQ. J was trimmed by 6 bases and V by 5 bases; bases with no gene match: 6. This CDR3 is built from 13 residues. CDR3 nucleotides: TGCGCCAGCAGGGAGACTAGCGGAGGCGAGCAGTACTTC. Protein product: CASRETSGGEQYF.

The CDR3 sequence: CASRVRGSSYEQYF. CDR3 coding DNA: TGTGCCAGCAGAGTTAGGGGGTCAAGCTACGAGCAGTACTTC. The chain carries TRBV2 and TRBJ2-7, with a weak D call TRBD1 (6 bases). The CDR3 has 14 residues. The V gene's germline CDR1 is SNHLY and CDR2 FYNNEI. V lost 6 bases and J 3 bases, leaving 15 bases between the germline ends.

J is TRBJ2-7 and V is TRBV2; 10 bases map to TRBD1. J was trimmed by 4 bases and V by 7 bases; bases with no gene match: 7. The CDR3 has 14 residues. Per the germline V gene, CDR1 is SNHLY and CDR2 is FYNNEI. The CDR3 DNA reads TGTGCCAGCATCGGGACAGGGGAAATGTACGAGCAGTACTTC. Amino acids: CASIGTGEMYEQYF.

The chain couples TRBV6-1 to TRBJ2-7, with D perhaps TRBD1 (6 bases). V was pared by 6 bases and J by 7 bases, with 19 bases between. CDR1 is MNHNS and CDR2 is SASEGT in the germline V gene. The CDR3 length is 14 residues. CDR3 protein: CASSTRNRVEEQYF. CDR3 sequence (DNA): TGTGCCAGCAGCACCAGAAACAGGGTTGAAGAGCAGTACTTC.

The genes are TRBV5-6 and TRBJ2-7; 11 bases line up with TRBD2. V lost 2 bases, J lost 0 bases, and 10 bases stayed unmatched. CDR1 SGHDT and CDR2 YYEEEE come from the germline V gene. The CDR3 covers 18 residues. As DNA, the CDR3 is TGTGCCAGCAGCTTCCGGACTAGCGGGTCGTCGAGCTCCTACGAGCAGTACTTC. The encoded protein is CASSFRTSGSSSSYEQYF. The full variable domain, completed using reference TRBV5-6 and TRBJ2-7, is DAGVTQSPTHLIKTRGQQVTLRCSPKSGHDTVSWYQQALGQGPQFIFQYYEEEERQRGNFPDRFSGHQFPNYSSELNVNALLLGDSALYLCASSFRTSGSSSSYEQYFGPGTRLTVT.

This clone was counted once. The rearrangement joins TRBV5-6 to TRBJ2-7; 7 nucleotides agree with TRBD1. The CDR3 consists of 12 residues. Trimming at V came to 1 base and at J to 12 bases, leaving 7 bases not matched to a gene. Looked up from germline, CDR1 is SGHDT and CDR2 is YYEEEE. The CDR3 DNA is TGTGCCAGCAGCTTGATGCAGGGGGTGCTGTACTTC. Translated, it gives CASSLMQGVLYF.

The chain is built from TRBV6-5 and TRBJ2-7; D not resolved. Deletions cut 2 bases from V and 3 bases from J, with 14 bases between. CDR3 length: 15 amino acids. Germline lookup yields CDR1 MNHEY and CDR2 SVGAGI. The CDR3 nucleotides are TGTGCCAGCAGTTACAGCGCGGCCTTTAGCTACGAGCAGTACTTC. Encoded protein: CASSYSAAFSYEQYF.

The chain employs TRBV28 and TRBJ1-3; D not certain. The CDR3 has 15 amino acids. The V end was cut by 6 bases, the J end by 4 bases, with 16 bases between. Germline assignment: CDR1 MDHEN and CDR2 SYDVKM. This CDR3 is CASSLGPAGGNTIYF. In DNA, the CDR3 is TGTGCCAGCAGCCTAGGCCCCGCGGGGGGAAACACCATATATTTT.

V gene TRBV7-2 combines with J gene TRBJ2-7; D is unresolved. CDR3 length equals 13 residues. Trimming removed 6 bases from V and 6 bases from J, with 15 bases in between. The germline gives CDR1 SGHTA, CDR2 FQGNSA. CDR3 in DNA: TGTGCCAGCAGTCCTTCTCAGCGTTCCGAGCAGTACTTC. Encoded protein: CASSPSQRSEQYF.

This clone appeared once. The chain has TRBV30 and TRBJ2-7, with TRBD1 as a possible D gene (5 bases). In germline, CDR1 is GTSNPN, CDR2 SVGIG (reference sequence). This CDR3 is built from 15 residues. V lost 2 bases and J lost 5, with 19 bases in between. The CDR3 DNA reads TGTGCCTGGAGTAGGTGGCAGGGCGTGCGAGACGAGCAGTACTTC. This translates into CAWSRWQGVRDEQYF.

This clone has only one observation. This chain connects TRBV2 to TRBJ2-7, with D possibly TRBD2 on 6 matching bases. The germline V and J ends were trimmed by 7 bases and 7 bases, with 17 bases remaining between them. Germline CDR1 is SNHLY and CDR2 is FYNNEI. The CDR3 extends over 13 amino acids. The CDR3 DNA sequence: TGTGCCAGCAATGGCGGGACTCACCGAGAGCAGTACTTC. Encoded protein: CASNGGTHREQYF.

The chain uses TRBV30 and TRBJ1-2; D is possibly TRBD1 (5 bases). V was clipped by 3 bases and J by 0 bases, with 14 bases between them. This CDR3 is built from 15 residues. Germline CDR1 and CDR2: GTSNPN and SVGIG (reference sequence). The CDR3, as DNA: TGTGCCTGGAGCCTCCCCCAGACAGCTAACTATGGCTACACCTTC. It codes for CAWSLPQTANYGYTF.

This clone was picked up a small number of times. This chain connects TRBV5-6 to TRBJ1-5, with a possible D match to TRBD1 (5 bases). CDR3 size: 16 residues. The germline CDR1 and CDR2 sequences are SGHDT and YYEEEE. The germline V and J ends were trimmed by 4 bases and 0 bases, with 14 bases remaining between them. The CDR3 here is CASSHWGIDSNQPQHF. The DNA for the CDR3 is TGTGCCAGCAGCCATTGGGGCATTGATAGCAATCAGCCCCAGCATTTT.

This chain connects TRBV10-2 to TRBJ1-1; no clear D gene. CDR1 WSHSY and CDR2 SAAADI come from the germline V gene. The V gene lost 3 bases and the J gene lost 10 bases, with 15 bases spanning the gap. This CDR3 is 13 amino acids long. The CDR3 DNA reads as TGCGCCAGCAGTGACCTACTATCCCTCGGAGCTTTCTTT. The encoded protein is CASSDLLSLGAFF.